This record looks at one T cell receptor (beta chain) sequence and its context. Data came from immunoSEQ multiplex PCR; TCRdb stores just in-frame clones and leaves some out. The sample has about 48,000 clones; around 90% are singletons. These data originate in a study of OX40 agonist ivuxolimab in advanced cancers. The CDR3 has 17 residues. Looked up from germline, CDR1 is SEHNR and CDR2 is FQNEAQ (reference sequence). The ends lost 7 bases at V and 1 base at J; junction bases unmatched: 10. The starting material was CD4+ or CD8+ T cells sorted from blood, obtained in a trial of the OX40 agonist ivuxolimab. V and J are TRBV7-9 and TRBJ2-2, with 9 nucleotides matching TRBD2. This receptor was taken from an adult with an advanced solid tumor such as melanoma, head and neck, liver or kidney cancer. The CDR3 sequence: CASTSWSGGWNTGELFF. The DNA of the CDR3 is TGTGCCAGCACCTCGTGGAGCGGGGGGTGGAACACCGGGGAGCTGTTTTTT.